This T cell receptor beta chain was sequenced in a study of identical twins. Study results and limitations: Where out-of-frame alpha sequences were twin-shared, they showed excess low generation probability. Invariant T cells like MAIT and iNKT could partly confound the zero-insertion analyses.

The table lists this clonotype with many counts. The antigen is undetermined. One junction end does not reproduce the germline sequence, and a read error may be involved. TCRdb independently ran MiXCR on the 5' RACE reads; one entry per CDR3 protein. The profile shows around 160,000 distinct CDR3 sequences, under 4.5% of them singletons. Germline CDR1 MNHEY, CDR2 SVGAGI. The CDR3 covers 11 residues. The chain recombines TRBV6-5 with TRBJ2-4; 7 bases map to TRBD2. Source material: memory T cells sorted from blood. This TCR was recovered from a man aged 18 to 35 in good health. In nucleotides, the CDR3 is TGTGCCAGCAGTTACTCGGGGACTAAAGACTTC. This sequence encodes CASSYSGTKDF.